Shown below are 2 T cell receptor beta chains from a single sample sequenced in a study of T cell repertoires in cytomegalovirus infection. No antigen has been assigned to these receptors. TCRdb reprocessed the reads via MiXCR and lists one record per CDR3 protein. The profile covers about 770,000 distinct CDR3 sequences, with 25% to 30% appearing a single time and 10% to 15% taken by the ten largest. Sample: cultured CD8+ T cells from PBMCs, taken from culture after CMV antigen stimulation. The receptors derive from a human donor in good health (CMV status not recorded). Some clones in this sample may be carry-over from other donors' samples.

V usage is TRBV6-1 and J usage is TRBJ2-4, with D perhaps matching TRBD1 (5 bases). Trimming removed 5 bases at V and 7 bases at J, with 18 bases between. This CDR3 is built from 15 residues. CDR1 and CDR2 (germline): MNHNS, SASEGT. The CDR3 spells CASSLGVAFRNIQYF. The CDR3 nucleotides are TGTGCCAGCAGTTTAGGGGTGGCCTTCAGGAACATTCAGTACTTC.

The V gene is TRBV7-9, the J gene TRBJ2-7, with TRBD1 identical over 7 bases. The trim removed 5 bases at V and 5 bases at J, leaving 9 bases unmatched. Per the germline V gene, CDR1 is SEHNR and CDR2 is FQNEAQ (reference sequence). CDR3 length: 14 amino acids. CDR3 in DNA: TGTGCCAGCAGCCAAGGGACAGCCGAGGACGAGCAGTACTTC. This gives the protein CASSQGTAEDEQYF.